These T cell receptor beta chains were read from a single sample in a study of beta chain features in type 1 diabetes. The assay was immunoSEQ multiplex PCR, and TCRdb's table has in-frame clones only and misses some. The sample lists around 340,000 clones, about 20% occurring once. The source material was naive CD4+ T cells from blood. The receptor source for this set is a woman aged 18 to 35 in good health. CDR3s include the opening cysteine and the closing phenylalanine or tryptophan. Each record gives: J gene, clone size, D gene, V gene, CDR3 protein, CDR3 DNA. A D gene is named only where the DNA matches it firmly. Not every row has a clone size; where given, it reads once, few, many or a size class.

>TRBJ2-7|few|NA|TRBV11-2
CASSLRQGGEQYF
TGTGCCAGCAGCTTACGGCAGGGAGGAGAGCAGTACTTC
>TRBJ2-1|NA|NA|TRBV5-1
CASSLTTRVEGEQFF
TGCGCCAGCAGCTTGACGACTAGGGTGGAAGGTGAGCAGTTCTTC
>TRBJ2-1|few|TRBD2|TRBV18
CASSPPYSSGGEQFF
TGTGCCAGCTCACCACCGTATTCTAGCGGAGGTGAGCAGTTCTTC
>TRBJ1-2|NA|TRBD1|TRBV9
CASSPRTGIGYTF
TGTGCCAGCAGCCCCCGGACAGGGATTGGCTACACCTTC
>TRBJ1-5|many|TRBD1|TRBV23-1
CASSQHPPPPGQGTQPQHF
TGCGCCAGCAGTCAACACCCACCGCCGCCGGGACAGGGAACTCAGCCCCAGCATTTT
>TRBJ1-2|few|TRBD1|TRBV5-1
CASSQGQGTYGYTF
TGCGCCAGCAGCCAGGGACAGGGGACTTATGGCTACACCTTC
>TRBJ1-5|NA|NA|TRBV19
CASSPPGRLEEPQHF
TGTGCCAGTAGTCCCCCGGGGAGGCTTGAGGAGCCCCAGCATTTT
>TRBJ2-3|few|NA|TRBV29-1
CSVGGATDTQYF
TGCAGCGTTGGTGGGGCCACAGATACGCAGTATTTT
>TRBJ2-1|NA|NA|TRBV10-3
CAISQGTYNEQFF
TGTGCCATCAGCCAGGGTACATACAATGAGCAGTTCTTC
>TRBJ1-1|few|NA|TRBV5-4
CASSSPDRRYVEAFF
TGTGCCAGCAGCTCCCCAGACAGGCGGTACGTTGAAGCTTTCTTT
>TRBJ1-5|few|NA|TRBV6-6
CASSSPGVTQPQHF
TGTGCCAGCAGTTCCCCGGGGGTTACCCAGCCCCAGCATTTT
>TRBJ1-1|few|TRBD1|TRBV2
CASRGDREDTEAFF
TGTGCCAGCAGGGGGGACAGGGAGGACACTGAAGCTTTCTTT
>TRBJ2-3|NA|NA|TRBV27
CASSLRLGETDTQYF
TGTGCCAGCAGTTTGAGGCTGGGTGAGACAGATACGCAGTATTTT
>TRBJ2-1|NA|NA|TRBV4-2
CASRMTGLQKTNEQFF
TGTGCCAGCAGGATGACGGGACTCCAGAAAACGAATGAGCAGTTCTTC
>TRBJ1-4|NA|TRBD1|TRBV5-1
CASGPGQGGEKLFF
TGCGCCAGCGGCCCGGGACAGGGAGGAGAAAAACTGTTTTTT
>TRBJ2-2|few|TRBD2|TRBV6-5
CASSFGGAYTGELFF
TGTGCCAGCAGCTTCGGGGGGGCGTACACCGGGGAGCTGTTTTTT
>TRBJ2-7|few|NA|TRBV30
CAWTEGGIDEQYF
TGTGCCTGGACAGAAGGAGGGATCGACGAGCAGTACTTC
>TRBJ2-7|NA|TRBD2|TRBV14
CASSPGGGLSYEQYF
TGTGCCAGCAGCCCGGGAGGAGGATTATCCTACGAGCAGTACTTC
>TRBJ2-1|NA|TRBD2|TRBV7-3
CASSLRSGAGYNEQFF
TGTGCCAGCAGCTTAAGGAGCGGGGCAGGATACAATGAGCAGTTCTTC
>TRBJ2-3|few|TRBD1|TRBV18
CASGDSSTDTQYF
TGTGCCAGCGGGGACAGTTCCACAGATACGCAGTATTTT
>TRBJ2-7|NA|NA|TRBV5-1
CASRAPETASYEQYF
TGCGCCAGCAGAGCCCCAGAGACAGCATCCTACGAGCAGTACTTC
>TRBJ2-1|NA|TRBD2|TRBV29-1
CSVGERWTSGSYNEQFF
TGCAGCGTTGGTGAACGGTGGACTAGCGGGAGTTACAATGAGCAGTTCTTC
>TRBJ2-3|NA|NA|TRBV30
CAWSKLSGGQYF
TGTGCCTGGAGTAAGCTCTCCGGGGGGCAGTATTTT
>TRBJ2-3|few|NA|TRBV4-1
CASSQDGRGATQYF
TGCGCCAGCAGCCAAGATGGCCGGGGGGCAACGCAGTATTTT
>TRBJ1-1|few|NA|TRBV15
CATSSGGVEAFF
TGTGCCACCAGCAGCGGGGGTGTCGAAGCTTTCTTT
>TRBJ2-1|once|TRBD2|TRBV30
CACSSFGTSTYNEQFF
TGTGCCTGCTCATCCTTCGGGACTAGCACTTACAATGAGCAGTTCTTC
>TRBJ1-1|few|NA|TRBV19
CASSIDYPNTEAFF
TGTGCCAGTAGTATAGACTACCCGAACACTGAAGCTTTCTTT
>TRBJ2-1|NA|NA|TRBV7-9
CASPSRGSYNEQFF
TGTGCCAGCCCCTCTCGCGGCTCCTACAATGAGCAGTTCTTC
>TRBJ2-3|once|TRBD2|TRBV11-2
CASSLDRASGSEDTQYF
TGTGCCAGCAGCTTAGATCGGGCCAGCGGGAGCGAAGATACGCAGTATTTT
>TRBJ2-1|NA|NA|TRBV23-1
CASTQCSLERNEQFF
TGCGCCAGCACCCAGTGCTCTCTGGAGAGGAATGAGCAGTTCTTC
>TRBJ2-7|NA|NA|TRBV7-6
CASSLAPESSYEQYF
TGTGCCAGCAGCTTAGCGCCCGAGAGCTCCTACGAGCAGTACTTC
>TRBJ2-3|NA|NA|TRBV6-5
CASKGESDTQYF
TGTGCCAGCAAGGGGGAATCAGATACGCAGTATTTT
>TRBJ2-2|few|NA|TRBV5-1
CASSPRGPGTGELFF
TGCGCCAGCAGCCCTAGGGGCCCTGGGACCGGGGAGCTGTTTTTT
>TRBJ1-2|few|NA|TRBV2
CATTGYYGYTF
TGTGCCACCACAGGCTACTATGGCTACACCTTC
>TRBJ2-7|few|TRBD1|TRBV2
CASSETGTGSRYEQYF
TGTGCCAGCAGTGAAACCGGGACAGGGTCCCGCTACGAGCAGTACTTC
>TRBJ2-3|NA|NA|TRBV9
CASSGSGTFSTDTQYF
TGTGCCAGCAGCGGGTCCGGGACATTCAGCACAGATACGCAGTATTTT
>TRBJ1-5|few|NA|TRBV7-9
CASSPREGDQPQHF
TGTGCCAGCAGTCCCCGGGAGGGCGATCAGCCCCAGCATTTT
>TRBJ2-1|NA|TRBD2|TRBV19
CASSTSGVGVYSSYNEQFF
TGTGCCAGTAGTACAAGCGGGGTAGGAGTTTATTCGTCCTACAATGAGCAGTTCTTC
>TRBJ2-3|NA|TRBD2|TRBV4-1
CASSLNQLAGGSTDTQYF
TGCGCCAGCAGCCTAAACCAGCTAGCGGGGGGGAGCACAGATACGCAGTATTTT
>TRBJ2-2|NA|TRBD1|TRBV30
CAWSAFTGTGNAGELFF
TGTGCCTGGAGTGCCTTCACCGGGACAGGGAATGCCGGGGAGCTGTTTTTT
>TRBJ2-7|NA|TRBD2|TRBV10-3
CAISPTSGRGSSYEQYF
TGTGCCATCAGCCCGACTAGCGGGAGGGGGAGCTCCTACGAGCAGTACTTC
>TRBJ1-1|NA|NA|TRBV18
CASSPPTGQGLTEAFF
TGTGCCAGCTCACCACCGACGGGCCAGGGCCTAACTGAAGCTTTCTTT
>TRBJ2-1|NA|NA|TRBV30
CALTTGNQYNEQFF
TGTGCCTTAACAACCGGGAACCAATACAATGAGCAGTTCTTC
>TRBJ2-3|NA|NA|TRBV20-1
CSAKGVDTQYF
TGCAGTGCAAAGGGAGTAGATACGCAGTATTTT